These T cell receptor beta chains were read from a single sample in a study of Graves' ophthalmopathy and Graves' hyperthyroidism. Via MiXCR, TCRdb re-called the multiplex PCR reads, giving one row per CDR3 protein. The sample shows hundreds of thousands of distinct CDR3 sequences, over 20% of them seen only once. Material: peripheral blood. The receptors were gathered from a woman between 18 and 29 years old with stable Graves' hyperthyroidism. Some clones in this sample may be carry-over from other donors' samples. Both conserved end residues are part of each CDR3. Each record gives: clone size, D gene, V gene, J gene, CDR3 DNA, CDR3 protein. A D gene is named only where the DNA matches it firmly. Clone size, where shown, is once, few, many, or a class for clones that have expanded.

-	TRBD1	TRBV20-1	TRBJ2-7	TGCAGTGCTTCCCCAGGGGGCCCCACCTACGAGCAGTACTTC	CSASPGGPTYEQYF
-	-	TRBV30	TRBJ2-5	TGTGCCTGGAGTCCACGGGGAACAATCCAAGAGACCCAGTACTTC	CAWSPRGTIQETQYF
few	TRBD2	TRBV11-2	TRBJ2-2	TGTGCCAGCAGCTTTCGGCGGGGGGACGTTAACACCGGGGAGCTGTTTTTT	CASSFRRGDVNTGELFF
many	-	TRBV4-3	TRBJ2-7	TGCGCCAGCAGCCAAGACAGCTCAAGCTCCTACGAGCAGTACTTC	CASSQDSSSSYEQYF
few	-	TRBV5-1	TRBJ2-3	TGCGCCAGCACGCGGGATGGGACCACAGATACGCAGTATTTT	CASTRDGTTDTQYF
many	TRBD1	TRBV5-1	TRBJ2-5	TGCGCCAGCAGCTTGACAGGGGGAGAGACCCAGTACTTC	CASSLTGGETQYF
many	-	TRBV25-1	TRBJ2-7	TGTGCCAGCAGTGAATTGGGGGACACTCGCGAGCAGTACTTC	CASSELGDTREQYF
many	-	TRBV27	TRBJ1-2	TGTGCCAGCAGCCGCGGGGTGGGGACTCACTATGGCTACACCTTC	CASSRGVGTHYGYTF
many	-	TRBV27	TRBJ1-5	TGTGCCAGCAGTCGGCGACCGAATCAGCCCCAGCATTTT	CASSRRPNQPQHF
many	-	TRBV5-1	TRBJ2-2	TGCGCCAGCAGCTTGGCCAGCGGAGAGAACACCGGGGAGCTGTTTTTT	CASSLASGENTGELFF
many	-	TRBV12-5	TRBJ2-5	TGTGCTAGTGGTCGAGGGATCGGGGAGACCCAGTACTTC	CASGRGIGETQYF
-	-	TRBV19	TRBJ1-1	TGTGCCAGCCGTTTGACATGGGCTAACACTGAAGCTTTCTTT	CASRLTWANTEAFF
-	TRBD1	TRBV30	TRBJ1-6	TGTGCCTGGAGTCCAGGGGGCCGCTCCTATAATTCACCCCTCCACTTT	CAWSPGGRSYNSPLHF
many	-	TRBV29-1	TRBJ1-1	TGCAGCGTGGGAGAGGATGAAGCTTTCTTT	CSVGEDEAFF
many	TRBD1	TRBV6-5	TRBJ2-5	TGTGCCAGCAGTTCCTCCGGGACAGGGATGGAGACCCAGTACTTC	CASSSSGTGMETQYF